This record looks at one T cell receptor (beta chain) sequence and its context. This sample also contains other DNA sequences that code for the same CDR3. The data derive from a study of T cell changes during pregnancy in multiple sclerosis. Clones were sequenced by immunoSEQ multiplex PCR, and TCRdb holds only the in-frame ones, with some missing. The sample shows fewer than 90,000 clones, around 93% of them seen only once. The V gene's germline CDR1 is SGHRS and CDR2 YFSETQ. J gave up 5 bases and V 0 bases, and 0 bases lay outside the gene matches. The CDR3 runs to 14 residues. This material consisted of peripheral blood, taken in the first trimester of pregnancy. This receptor was obtained from a female donor with multiple sclerosis, enrolled in a pregnancy study. This sequence joins TRBV5-1 and TRBJ2-5; TRBD2 agrees at 11 bases. DNA of the CDR3: TGCGCCAGCAGCTTGGGACTAGCGGGGGAGACCCAGTACTTC. Encoded protein: CASSLGLAGETQYF.